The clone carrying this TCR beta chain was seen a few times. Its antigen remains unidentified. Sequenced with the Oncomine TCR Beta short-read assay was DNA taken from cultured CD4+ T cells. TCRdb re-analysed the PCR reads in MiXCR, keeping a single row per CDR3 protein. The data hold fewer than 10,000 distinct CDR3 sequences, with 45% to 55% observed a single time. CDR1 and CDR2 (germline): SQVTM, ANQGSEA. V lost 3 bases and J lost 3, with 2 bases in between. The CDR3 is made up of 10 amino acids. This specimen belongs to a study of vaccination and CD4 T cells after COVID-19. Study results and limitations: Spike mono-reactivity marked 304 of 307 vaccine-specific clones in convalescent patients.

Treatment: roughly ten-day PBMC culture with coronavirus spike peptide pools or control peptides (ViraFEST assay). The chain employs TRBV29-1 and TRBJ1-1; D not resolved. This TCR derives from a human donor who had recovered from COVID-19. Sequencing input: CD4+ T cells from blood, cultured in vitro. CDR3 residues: CSVDDTEAFF. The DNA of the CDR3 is TGCAGCGTTGACGACACTGAAGCTTTCTTT.